What follows are 32 T cell receptor beta chains derived from one specimen sequenced in a study of T cell responses to AZD1222 COVID-19 vaccine (dated by TCRdb to the early 2020s). The meaning of the sample's time point label: baseline before first vaccination. The receptor library was made with the immunoSEQ multiplex PCR assay. TCRdb carries this immuneACCESS record with in-frame sequences only. Its versions omit some clonotypes, under half of them owing to an unresolved V gene in the studies checked, with the rest unexplained. This sample is represented by 150,000 or so clones; roughly nine tenths of them were singletons. About 4.7% of the sample is in the top ten clones. This sample comprised peripheral blood, obtained on day 0 of AZD1222 vaccination. These receptors were collected from an adult in good health.

The chain employs TRBV2 and TRBJ1-3, with no clear D. Germline V gene data show CDR1 as SNHLY and CDR2 as FYNNEI. The CDR3 contains 14 residues. V was clipped by 4 bases and J by 0 bases, with 7 bases between them. This chain's CDR3 is CASSAELSGNTIYF. CDR3 in DNA: TGTGCCAGCAGTGCGGAGCTCTCTGGAAACACCATATATTTT.

The CDR3 nucleotides are TGTGCCAGCAAAATCAGCGGGAGCTCCTACAATGAGCAGTTCTTC. As protein: CASKISGSSYNEQFF. The rearrangement links TRBV5-4 to TRBJ2-1; 8 bases map to TRBD2. CDR3 length: 15 amino acids. Per the germline V gene, CDR1 is SGHNT and CDR2 is YYREEE (reference sequence). The V and J ends lost 6 bases and 0 bases, in that order; junction bases with no gene match: 5.

This CDR3 is CATSRARAINEKLFF. In DNA form, the CDR3 reads TGTGCCACCAGCAGAGCCCGGGCGATTAATGAAAAACTGTTTTTT. The chain employs TRBV15 and TRBJ1-4; the D is unclear. Germline assignment: CDR1 LNHNV and CDR2 YYDKDF (reference sequence). The CDR3 consists of 15 residues. The V and J ends lost 1 base and 4 bases respectively, with 10 bases between them.

In its sample, this clone was seen once. The chain has TRBV28 and TRBJ2-7; a possible D gene is TRBD1 (5 bases). Trimming cost V 5 bases and J 2 bases, with 10 bases left between them. The CDR3 runs to 13 residues. Germline CDR1 is MDHEN and CDR2 is SYDVKM. The CDR3 nucleotides read TGTGCCAGCAGTCAACAGGCCCCCTACGAGCAGTACTTC. As protein: CASSQQAPYEQYF.

The chain uses TRBV7-2 and TRBJ1-1, with unresolved D. Trimming took 1 base from V and 4 from J, leaving 7 bases between them. The CDR3 is 13 amino acids. Germline V lookup: CDR1 SGHTA, CDR2 FQGNSA. This CDR3 is CASSLEPGTEAFF. CDR3 in DNA: TGTGCCAGCAGCTTAGAGCCAGGCACTGAAGCTTTCTTT. The complete variable domain, with remaining parts taken from reference TRBV7-2 and TRBJ1-1, reads GAGVSQSPSNKVTEKGKDVELRCDPISGHTALYWYRQSLGQGLEFLIYFQGNSAPDKSGLPSDRFSAERTGGSVSTLTIQRTQQEDSAVYLCASSLEPGTEAFFGQGTRLTVV.

This clone occurred once. The chain recombines TRBV7-9 with TRBJ2-7; 7 nucleotides agree with TRBD1. This CDR3 spans 14 amino acids. The germline CDR1 and CDR2 sequences are SEHNR and FQNEAQ (reference sequence). Trimming cost V 4 bases and J 3 bases; bases outside gene matches: 6. The CDR3 here is CASSSGQRNYEQYF. The CDR3 region has the DNA TGTGCCAGCAGCTCGGGACAGCGCAACTACGAGCAGTACTTC.

The V and J genes are TRBV11-3 and TRBJ2-1; a weak D match, TRBD1 (5 bases). Trimming removed 0 bases from V and 5 bases from J, with 17 bases in between. The CDR3 covers 17 residues. In germline, CDR1 is SGHNT, CDR2 YENEEA. The CDR3 DNA follows: TGTGCCAGCAGCTTAGATCCCCCAGGGCTAATGGACAATGAGCAGTTCTTC. Its translation is CASSLDPPGLMDNEQFF. The full variable domain, its missing parts supplied by reference TRBV11-3 and TRBJ2-1, is EAGVVQSPRYKIIEKKQPVAFWCNPISGHNTLYWYLQNLGQGPELLIRYENEEAVDDSQLPKDRFSAERLKGVDSTLKIQPAELGDSAVYLCASSLDPPGLMDNEQFFGPGTRLTVL.

V and J are TRBV6-5 and TRBJ1-5; D gene unclear. Per the germline V gene, CDR1 is MNHEY and CDR2 is SVGAGI. The CDR3 is 15 residues long. The ends were cut back, 0 bases at V and 2 bases at J, with 8 bases in the middle. CDR3 residues: CASSYSGRGNQPQHF. DNA for the CDR3: TGTGCCAGCAGTTACTCAGGGAGGGGCAATCAGCCCCAGCATTTT.

The chain has TRBV10-3 and TRBJ1-1; D perhaps matches TRBD1 (5 bases). CDR1 ENHRY and CDR2 SYGVKD come from the germline V gene. The CDR3 sequence is 14 residues long. The V end was cut by 6 bases, the J end by 1 base, with 12 bases between. The CDR3 loop reads CAIRGTSRNTEAFF. The CDR3, as DNA: TGTGCCATCAGAGGGACGTCTAGGAACACTGAAGCTTTCTTT.

This rearrangement joins TRBV18 to TRBJ1-2, with 9 bases that match TRBD1. Germline V gives CDR1 KGHSH, CDR2 LQKENI. The CDR3 runs 15 residues. With V trimmed by 1 base and J by 6 bases, 6 bases remained unmatched. CDR3 protein: CASSPRTGGNNGYTF. The CDR3 coding sequence is TGTGCCAGCTCACCACGTACAGGGGGCAATAATGGCTACACCTTC.

This clone showed up just once. The rearrangement links TRBV18 to TRBJ1-1; tentative D call: TRBD1 (5 bases). The V gene lost 1 base and the J gene lost 4 bases, with 16 bases spanning the gap. The CDR3 covers 16 residues. CDR1 KGHSH and CDR2 LQKENI come from the germline V gene. This chain's CDR3 is CASSPQEGVGRTEAFF. The CDR3 region has the DNA TGTGCCAGCTCACCACAGGAAGGGGTTGGGCGCACTGAAGCTTTCTTT.

The chain links TRBV6-2 or TRBV6-3 to TRBJ2-5; D is uncertain. Deletions cut 0 bases from V and 7 bases from J, with 6 bases between. Germline V gene lookup returns CDR1 MNHEY and CDR2 SVGEGT. CDR3 length equals 12 residues. The CDR3: CASSYSWVTQYF. DNA of the CDR3: TGTGCCAGCAGTTACTCATGGGTGACCCAGTACTTC.

In its sample, this clone was seen once. The chain couples TRBV28 to TRBJ1-1; no reliable D call. The V and J ends lost 7 bases and 0 bases respectively, with 18 bases between them. CDR3 size: 16 residues. The germline V gene has CDR1 MDHEN and CDR2 SYDVKM. CDR3: CASNISRGKMNTEAFF. CDR3 in DNA: TGTGCCAGCAATATCTCACGAGGGAAGATGAACACTGAAGCTTTCTTT.

This clone was seen just once. This chain links TRBV19 with TRBJ2-1; the match to TRBD1 covers 10 bases. V lost 3 bases to trimming and J lost 9 bases; unmatched junction nucleotides: 11. CDR1 is LNHDA, CDR2 SQIVND, per germline (reference sequence). The CDR3 length is 16 residues. CDR3 protein: CASSMGTGEGSGEQFF. The CDR3 coding sequence is TGTGCCAGTAGTATGGGGACAGGGGAGGGGTCGGGTGAGCAGTTCTTC.

The chain uses TRBV27 and TRBJ2-7, with 10 nucleotides matching TRBD2. This CDR3 comprises 15 residues. Per the germline V gene, CDR1 is MNHEY and CDR2 is SMNVEV (reference sequence). The V and J ends lost 5 bases and 3 bases, in that order; junction bases with no gene match: 7. The DNA for the CDR3 is TGTGCCAGCAGTCGAATAGCGGGAGGAAACTACGAGCAGTACTTC. Translating it yields CASSRIAGGNYEQYF.

The rearrangement joins TRBV12-3 or TRBV12-4 to TRBJ1-3; D unclear. The CDR3 totals 12 residues. V lost 7 bases and J lost 4, with 8 bases in between. The CDR3 DNA follows: TGTGCCAGCATTTCAGAAGGAAACACCATATATTTT. Protein sequence: CASISEGNTIYF.

This chain connects TRBV28 to TRBJ2-7; 7 bases line up with TRBD2. CDR1 MDHEN and CDR2 SYDVKM come from the germline V gene. The CDR3 contains 15 residues. V lost 1 base and J lost 6; bases outside the gene matches: 9. The CDR3 coding sequence is TGTGCCAGCAGTTTATTGGGGGGAGGGCAGGCCGAGCAGTACTTC. Translation: CASSLLGGGQAEQYF.

This clone turned up a few times. This chain links TRBV6-5 with TRBJ2-1; D unresolved. Between the trimmed V and J ends, which lost 6 bases and 5 bases, there was a span of 8 bases. Germline V gene sequence: CDR1 MNHEY, CDR2 SVGAGI. The CDR3 length is 12 residues. Here the CDR3 DNA reads TGTGCCAGCAGGTTACGGGACAATGAGCAGTTCTTC. Its protein product is CASRLRDNEQFF.

The chain carries TRBV5-1 and TRBJ2-2; D may be TRBD2 (6 bases). The length of the CDR3 is 16 residues. The germline gives CDR1 SGHRS, CDR2 YFSETQ. The germline V and J ends were trimmed by 1 base and 4 bases, with 14 bases remaining between them. The CDR3 DNA sequence: TGCGCCAGCAGCTTGCAAGGGGCGCGGGGCACCGGGGAGCTGTTTTTT. The encoded protein is CASSLQGARGTGELFF.

This chain joins TRBV2 and TRBJ1-1; D is uncertain. The CDR3 is 13 residues long. Germline V CDR1 and CDR2: SNHLY, FYNNEI. The ends were cut back, 4 bases at V and 0 bases at J, with 6 bases in the middle. As DNA, the CDR3 is TGTGCCAGCAGTGTTAAGGTGAACACTGAAGCTTTCTTT. Translation gives CASSVKVNTEAFF. The variable domain in full, completed from reference TRBV2 and TRBJ1-1, reads EPEVTQTPSHQVTQMGQEVILRCVPISNHLYFYWYRQILGQKVEFLVSFYNNEISEKSEIFDDQFSVERPDGSNFTLKIRSTKLEDSAMYFCASSVKVNTEAFFGQGTRLTVV.

The J gene is TRBJ2-1, the V gene TRBV18; D is possibly TRBD1 (5 bases). This CDR3 region has 13 residues. V was cut by 3 bases and J by 7 bases, with 10 bases left in between. Germline CDR1 and CDR2: KGHSH and LQKENI. The CDR3 nucleotides are TGTGCCAGCTCACCGGGCAGGGAAAATGAGCAGTTCTTC. It encodes CASSPGRENEQFF. Using reference TRBV18 and TRBJ2-1 for the parts outside the CDR3, the full variable domain is NAGVMQNPRHLVRRRGQEARLRCSPMKGHSHVYWYRQLPEEGLKFMVYLQKENIIDESGMPKERFSAEFPKEGPSILRIQQVVRGDSAAYFCASSPGRENEQFFGPGTRLTVL.

V and J are TRBV6-4 and TRBJ1-6, with D perhaps TRBD1 (6 bases). The germline gives CDR1 MRHNA, CDR2 SNTAGT. V was pared by 6 bases and J by 7 bases, with 10 bases between. The CDR3 spans 13 residues. The CDR3 DNA reads as TGTGCCAGCAGAAATACAGGGAATTCACCCCTCCACTTT. Residues: CASRNTGNSPLHF.

CDR3 protein: CASSRQGFNEQYF. CDR3 nucleotides: TGTGCCAGCAGTCGACAGGGATTCAACGAGCAGTACTTC. The V gene is TRBV2, the J gene TRBJ2-7, with 7 bases aligning to TRBD1. J lost 5 bases, V lost 5 bases, and 6 bases had no gene match. Per germline, CDR1 SNHLY and CDR2 FYNNEI. This CDR3 has 13 residues.

V usage is TRBV18 and J usage is TRBJ1-5, with D tentatively TRBD1 (5 bases). The CDR3 covers 15 residues. The germline CDR1 and CDR2 sequences are KGHSH and LQKENI. Trimming left V 6 bases short and J 4 bases short, with 16 bases between. The CDR3 is CASSNEGLKNQPQHF. The CDR3 region has the DNA TGTGCCAGCTCGAACGAGGGGCTAAAGAATCAGCCCCAGCATTTT.

The chain uses TRBV10-3 and TRBJ1-6; 9 nucleotides align to TRBD1. Trimming at V came to 8 bases and at J to 1 base, leaving 9 bases not matched to a gene. The CDR3 has 17 residues. CDR1 and CDR2 (germline): ENHRY, SYGVKD. Here the CDR3 reads CAIRDRVFGSYNSPLHF. The DNA for the CDR3 is TGTGCCATCCGGGACAGGGTATTTGGTTCCTATAATTCACCCCTCCACTTT.

J is TRBJ2-1 and V is TRBV7-7; D gene ambiguous. V lost 5 bases, J lost 6 bases, and 8 bases lay in between. The CDR3 has 12 amino acids. CDR1 and CDR2 (germline): SSHAT, FNYEAQ (reference sequence). The CDR3 nucleotides read TGTGCCAGCAGCCCCCGACGCAATGAGCAGTTCTTC. Protein sequence: CASSPRRNEQFF.

This rearrangement joins TRBV7-8 to TRBJ2-1; tentatively, D is TRBD2 (6 bases). The length of the CDR3 is 15 residues. CDR1 is SGHVS and CDR2 is FQNEAQ in the germline V gene. The V end lost 5 bases, the J end lost 2 bases, and 13 bases lay between the germline ends. For the CDR3, the DNA is TGTGCCAGCAGCGATAGCGGCAAAACCTACAATGAGCAGTTCTTC. Protein: CASSDSGKTYNEQFF.

The genes are TRBV6-6 and TRBJ1-3, with 7 bases fitting TRBD1. This CDR3 is 14 amino acids long. The germline gives CDR1 MNHNY, CDR2 SVGAGI (reference sequence). J lost 3 bases, V lost 5 bases, and 4 bases had no gene match. This CDR3 reads CASSRDSIGNTIYF. DNA of the CDR3: TGTGCCAGCAGTAGGGACAGCATTGGAAACACCATATATTTT.

The genes are TRBV20-1 and TRBJ1-1; no clear D. The V gene lost 1 base and the J gene lost 9 bases, with 6 bases spanning the gap. The CDR3 consists of 10 residues. Germline CDR1 DFQATT, CDR2 SNEGSKA (reference sequence). CDR3 DNA sequence: TGCAGTGCTAGAGTAATTCAAGCTTTCTTT. Its translation is CSARVIQAFF.

J is TRBJ1-3 and V is TRBV7-2; D gene unclear. The CDR3 is made up of 15 amino acids. Germline CDR1 reads SGHTA; CDR2 reads FQGNSA. Trimming stripped 5 bases from V and 2 bases from J, with 13 bases between. The chain's CDR3 is CASSTRGGPGNTIYF. The CDR3 bases are TGTGCCAGCAGCACCCGTGGAGGGCCTGGAAACACCATATATTTT.

The V gene is TRBV12-3 or TRBV12-4, the J gene TRBJ2-5; D uncertain. Trimming shortened V by 6 bases and J by 5 bases, and 13 bases separated the two germline ends. This CDR3 spans 13 amino acids. CDR3 coding DNA: TGTGCCAGCAGCCGAGACCGGCGCGAGACCCAGTACTTC. It specifies CASSRDRRETQYF.

V and J are TRBV5-6 and TRBJ1-5, with a tentative D call TRBD1 (5 bases). V was cut by 2 bases and J by 10 bases, with 22 bases left in between. The germline gives CDR1 SGHDT, CDR2 YYEEEE. The CDR3 loop spans 16 amino acids. The CDR3 nucleotides are TGTGCCAGCAGCTTTTTCGGAGGGGACCGATCGGTCCCCCAGCATTTT. Translation gives CASSFFGGDRSVPQHF. Full variable domain (outside the CDR3, taken from reference TRBV5-6 and TRBJ1-5): DAGVTQSPTHLIKTRGQQVTLRCSPKSGHDTVSWYQQALGQGPQFIFQYYEEEERQRGNFPDRFSGHQFPNYSSELNVNALLLGDSALYLCASSFFGGDRSVPQHFGDGTRLSIL.